This T cell receptor (beta chain) was recorded in a study of blood T cell repertoires in COVID-19. The wider study: There were acute and convalescent COVID-19 samples, and they came from the United States, Italy and Spain.

In the authors' workflow: It was from reference gene primer amplification that nucleated cell counts were estimated. TCRdb's copy holds only in-frame clones and misses some; the assay was immunoSEQ multiplex PCR. V, J and clone size were drawn from that table, and D and trimming were deduced from the DNA. The data show about 200,000 clones, roughly four fifths seen once. V was pared by 6 bases and J by 2 bases, with 12 bases between. The CDR3 spans 14 residues. Germline CDR1 SGHDN, CDR2 FVKESK. Recruitment covered 25 or so US areas and drew participants whose ages spanned 18 to 89 years. Cohort allocation depended upon clinical history that participants reported.

The clonotype was recovered from a middle-aged man who had recovered from COVID-19. Input material: PBMCs or T cells enriched from blood (not recorded which). The genes are TRBV14 and TRBJ2-3; D is uncertain. This CDR3 reads CASSLFSYTDTQYF. CDR3 bases: TGTGCCAGCAGTCTTTTCTCTTACACAGATACGCAGTATTTT.